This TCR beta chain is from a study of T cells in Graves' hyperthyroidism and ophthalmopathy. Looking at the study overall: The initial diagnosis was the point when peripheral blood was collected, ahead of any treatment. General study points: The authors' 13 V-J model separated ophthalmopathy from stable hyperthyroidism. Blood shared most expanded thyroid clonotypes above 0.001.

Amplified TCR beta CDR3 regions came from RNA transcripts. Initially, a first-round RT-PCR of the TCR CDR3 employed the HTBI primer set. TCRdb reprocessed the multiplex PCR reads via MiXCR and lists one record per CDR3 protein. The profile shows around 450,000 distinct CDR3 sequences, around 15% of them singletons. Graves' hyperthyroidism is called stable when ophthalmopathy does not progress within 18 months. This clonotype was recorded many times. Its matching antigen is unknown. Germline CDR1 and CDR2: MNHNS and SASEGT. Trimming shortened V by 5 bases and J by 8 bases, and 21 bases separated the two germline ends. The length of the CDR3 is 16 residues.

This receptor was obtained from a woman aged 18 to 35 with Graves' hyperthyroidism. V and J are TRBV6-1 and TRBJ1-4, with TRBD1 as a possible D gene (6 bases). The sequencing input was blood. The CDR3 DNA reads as TGTGCCAGCAGTCCGACACCTCCAGGGGCGAGGGAAAAACTGTTTTTT. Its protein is CASSPTPPGAREKLFF.